The TCR beta chain under discussion was sequenced for a study of blood T cell repertoires in COVID-19. About the research overall: PBMCs, B-cell-depleted T cells, or T cells were the source of the cDNA or gDNA that made up the material.

Method: immunoSEQ multiplex PCR; TCRdb's copy keeps in-frame clones and lacks some. Of about 120,000 clones in the sample, approximately 90% were seen once. The TCR sequence derives from a man aged 60-69 years with COVID-19, enrolled during active disease. Sequencing was performed on peripheral blood.

CDR3 sequence reads: CASSQMGAGETQYF. The CDR3 DNA sequence: TGTGCCAGCAGCCAAATGGGGGCCGGAGAGACCCAGTACTTC. The chain is built from TRBV3-1 (or the pseudogene TRBV3-2) and TRBJ2-5; D is perhaps TRBD1 (6 bases). CDR3 length equals 14 residues. V was clipped by 2 bases and J by 4 bases, with 11 bases between them. The germline V gene has CDR1 LGHDT and CDR2 YNNKEL (reference sequence).